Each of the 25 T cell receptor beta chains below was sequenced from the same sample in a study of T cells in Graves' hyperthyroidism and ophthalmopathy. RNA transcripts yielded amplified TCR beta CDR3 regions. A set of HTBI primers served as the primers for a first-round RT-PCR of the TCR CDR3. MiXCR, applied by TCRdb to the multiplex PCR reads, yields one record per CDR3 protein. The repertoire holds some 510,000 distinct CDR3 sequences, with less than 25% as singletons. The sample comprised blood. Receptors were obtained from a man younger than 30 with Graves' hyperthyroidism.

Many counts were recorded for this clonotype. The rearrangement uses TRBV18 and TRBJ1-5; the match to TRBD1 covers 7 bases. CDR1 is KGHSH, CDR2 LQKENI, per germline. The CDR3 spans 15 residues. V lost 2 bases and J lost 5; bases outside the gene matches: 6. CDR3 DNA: TGTGCCAGCTCACCAGAGACAGGGATGGATCAGCCCCAGCATTTT. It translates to CASSPETGMDQPQHF.

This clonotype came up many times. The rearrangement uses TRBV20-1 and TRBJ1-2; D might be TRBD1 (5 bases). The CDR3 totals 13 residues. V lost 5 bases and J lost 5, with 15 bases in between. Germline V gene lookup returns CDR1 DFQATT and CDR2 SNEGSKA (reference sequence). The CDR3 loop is CSAPPGTSYGYTF. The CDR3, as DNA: TGCAGTGCTCCTCCTGGGACGTCGTATGGCTACACCTTC.

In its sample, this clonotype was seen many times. In DNA, the CDR3 is TGTGCCAGCAGTCTCAGGGTCAGTGGACTCGAGCAGTACTTC. Its translation: CASSLRVSGLEQYF. The chain couples TRBV28 to TRBJ2-7, with D tentatively TRBD1 or TRBD2 (5 bases each). This CDR3 comprises 14 residues. V was pared by 5 bases and J by 6 bases, with 17 bases between. The germline V gene encodes CDR1 MDHEN and CDR2 SYDVKM. Using reference TRBV28 and TRBJ2-7 for the parts outside the CDR3, the full variable domain is DVKVTQSSRYLVKRTGEKVFLECVQDMDHENMFWYRQDPGLGLRLIYFSYDVKMKEKGDIPEGYSVSREKKERFSLILESASTNQTSMYLCASSLRVSGLEQYFGPGTRLTVT.

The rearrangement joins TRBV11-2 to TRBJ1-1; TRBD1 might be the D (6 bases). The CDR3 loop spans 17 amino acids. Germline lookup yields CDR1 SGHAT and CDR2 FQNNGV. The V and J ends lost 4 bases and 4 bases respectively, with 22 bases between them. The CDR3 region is CASSYFGVGGPGTEAFF. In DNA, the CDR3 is TGTGCCAGCAGCTACTTTGGCGTGGGGGGCCCTGGCACTGAAGCTTTCTTT.

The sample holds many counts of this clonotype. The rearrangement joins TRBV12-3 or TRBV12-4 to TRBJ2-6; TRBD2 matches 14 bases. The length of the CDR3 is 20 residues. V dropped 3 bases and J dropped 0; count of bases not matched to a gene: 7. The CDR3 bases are TGTGCCAGCAGTTTCAGGACTAGCGGGAGGATCGGCTCTGGGGCCAACGTCCTGACTTTC. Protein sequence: CASSFRTSGRIGSGANVLTF.

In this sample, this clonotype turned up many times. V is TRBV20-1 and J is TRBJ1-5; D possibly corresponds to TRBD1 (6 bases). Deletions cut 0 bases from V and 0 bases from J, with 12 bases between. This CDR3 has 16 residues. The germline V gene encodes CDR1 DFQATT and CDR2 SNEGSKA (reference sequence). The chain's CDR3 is CSARDRTDHSNQPQHF. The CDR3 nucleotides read TGCAGTGCTAGAGATCGGACAGACCATAGCAATCAGCCCCAGCATTTT.

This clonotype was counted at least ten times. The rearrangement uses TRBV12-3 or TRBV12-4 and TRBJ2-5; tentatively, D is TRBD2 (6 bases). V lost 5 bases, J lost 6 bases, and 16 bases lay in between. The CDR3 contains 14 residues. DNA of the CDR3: TGTGCCAGCAGTAAGCCGGGGGTCGTGAAGACCCAGTACTTC. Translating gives CASSKPGVVKTQYF.

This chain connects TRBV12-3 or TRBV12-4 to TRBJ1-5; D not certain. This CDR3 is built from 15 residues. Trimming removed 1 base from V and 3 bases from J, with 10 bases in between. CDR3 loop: CASSLGARHNQPQHF. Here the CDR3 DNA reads TGTGCCAGCAGTTTAGGGGCTAGACACAATCAGCCCCAGCATTTT.

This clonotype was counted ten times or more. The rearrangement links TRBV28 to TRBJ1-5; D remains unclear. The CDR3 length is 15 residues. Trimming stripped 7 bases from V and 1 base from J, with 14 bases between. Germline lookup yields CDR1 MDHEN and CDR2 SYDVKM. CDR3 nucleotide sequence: TGTGCCAGCACCTCGCAGCCGGGAAGCAATCAGCCCCAGCATTTT. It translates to CASTSQPGSNQPQHF. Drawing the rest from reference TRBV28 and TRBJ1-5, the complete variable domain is DVKVTQSSRYLVKRTGEKVFLECVQDMDHENMFWYRQDPGLGLRLIYFSYDVKMKEKGDIPEGYSVSREKKERFSLILESASTNQTSMYLCASTSQPGSNQPQHFGDGTRLSIL.

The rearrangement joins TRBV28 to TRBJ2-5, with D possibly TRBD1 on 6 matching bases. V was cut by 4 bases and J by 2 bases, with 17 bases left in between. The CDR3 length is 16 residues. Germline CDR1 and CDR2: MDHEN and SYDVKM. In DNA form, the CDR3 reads TGTGCCAGCAGTTCCTCGGACAGTGAAGCTCAAGAGACCCAGTACTTC. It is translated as CASSSSDSEAQETQYF.

CDR3 loop: CAISDRRGAGNQPQHF. CDR3 nucleotide sequence: TGTGCCATCAGTGACCGTCGTGGGGCAGGGAATCAGCCCCAGCATTTT. The chain employs TRBV10-3 and TRBJ1-5; TRBD1 is a possible D gene (5 bases). V dropped 3 bases and J dropped 4 bases, with 16 bases sitting between them. The CDR3 sequence is 16 residues long. Germline V gives CDR1 ENHRY, CDR2 SYGVKD.

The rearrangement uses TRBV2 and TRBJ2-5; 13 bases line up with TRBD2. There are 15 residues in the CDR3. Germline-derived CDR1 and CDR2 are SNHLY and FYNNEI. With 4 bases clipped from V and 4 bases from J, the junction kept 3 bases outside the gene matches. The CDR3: CASSGGLAGIETQYF. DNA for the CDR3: TGTGCCAGCAGTGGGGGACTAGCGGGGATAGAGACCCAGTACTTC.

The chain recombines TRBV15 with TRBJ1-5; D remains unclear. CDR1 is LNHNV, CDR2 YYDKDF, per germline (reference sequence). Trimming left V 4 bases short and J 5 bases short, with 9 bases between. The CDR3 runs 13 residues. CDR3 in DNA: TGTGCCACCAGCACAGGCGAGGATCAGCCCCAGCATTTT. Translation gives CATSTGEDQPQHF.

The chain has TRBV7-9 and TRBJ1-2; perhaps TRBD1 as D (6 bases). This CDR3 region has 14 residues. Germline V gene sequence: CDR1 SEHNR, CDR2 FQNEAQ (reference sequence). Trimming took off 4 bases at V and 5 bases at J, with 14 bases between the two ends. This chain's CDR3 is CASSSWTDKYGYTF. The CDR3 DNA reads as TGTGCCAGCAGCTCCTGGACAGACAAATATGGCTACACCTTC.

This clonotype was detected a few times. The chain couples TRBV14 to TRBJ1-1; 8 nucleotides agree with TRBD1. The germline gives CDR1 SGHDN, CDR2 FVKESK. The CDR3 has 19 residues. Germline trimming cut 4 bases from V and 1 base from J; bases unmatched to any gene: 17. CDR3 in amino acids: CASSPRSTQGARWNTEAFF. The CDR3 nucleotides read TGTGCCAGCAGCCCCCGAAGTACGCAGGGGGCACGGTGGAACACTGAAGCTTTCTTT.

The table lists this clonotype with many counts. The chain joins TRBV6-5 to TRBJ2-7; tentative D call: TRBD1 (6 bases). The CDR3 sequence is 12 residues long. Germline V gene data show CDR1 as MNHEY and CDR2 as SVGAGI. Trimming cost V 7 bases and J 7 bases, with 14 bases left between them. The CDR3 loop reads CASTLPQGEQYF. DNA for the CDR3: TGTGCCAGCACCTTACCACAGGGAGAGCAGTACTTC.

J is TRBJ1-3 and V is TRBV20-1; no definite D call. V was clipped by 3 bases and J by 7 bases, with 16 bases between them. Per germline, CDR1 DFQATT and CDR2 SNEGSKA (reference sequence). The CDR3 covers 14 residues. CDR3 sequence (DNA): TGCAGTGCTAGGAGGCTCGGGGTGGGGAACACCATATATTTT. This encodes CSARRLGVGNTIYF.

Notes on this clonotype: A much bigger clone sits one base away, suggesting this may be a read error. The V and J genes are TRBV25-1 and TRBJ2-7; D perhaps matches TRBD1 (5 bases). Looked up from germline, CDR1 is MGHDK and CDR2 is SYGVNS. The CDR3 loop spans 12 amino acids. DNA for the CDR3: TGTGCCAGCAGTAAGGGGTTGTCCGAGCAGTGCTTC. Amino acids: CASSKGLSEQCF.

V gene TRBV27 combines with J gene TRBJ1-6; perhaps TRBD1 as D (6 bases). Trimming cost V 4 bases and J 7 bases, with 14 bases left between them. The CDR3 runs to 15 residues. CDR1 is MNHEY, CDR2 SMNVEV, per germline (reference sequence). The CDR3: CASSWGDTWNSPLHF. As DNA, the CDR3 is TGTGCCAGCAGTTGGGGGGACACCTGGAATTCACCCCTCCACTTT.

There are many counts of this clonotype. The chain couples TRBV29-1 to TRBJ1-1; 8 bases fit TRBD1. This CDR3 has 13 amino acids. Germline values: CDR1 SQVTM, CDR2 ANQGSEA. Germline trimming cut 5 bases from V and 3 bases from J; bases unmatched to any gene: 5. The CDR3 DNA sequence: TGCAGCGTTAAGACAGGGGAGGACACTGAAGCTTTCTTT. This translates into CSVKTGEDTEAFF.

CDR3 amino acids: CASRDPTGAYSNQPQHF. Written as DNA, the CDR3 is TGTGCCAGCAGGGACCCGACAGGGGCATATAGCAATCAGCCCCAGCATTTT. The V and J genes are TRBV28 and TRBJ1-5; TRBD1 agrees at 8 bases. This CDR3 contains 17 residues. Germline V CDR1 and CDR2: MDHEN, SYDVKM. Trimming at V came to 6 bases and at J to 0 bases, leaving 10 bases not matched to a gene.

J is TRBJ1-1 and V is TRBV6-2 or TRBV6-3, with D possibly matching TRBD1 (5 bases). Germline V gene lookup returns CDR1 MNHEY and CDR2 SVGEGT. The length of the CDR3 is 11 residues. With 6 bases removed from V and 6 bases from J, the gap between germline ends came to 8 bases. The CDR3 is CASRGGSEAFF. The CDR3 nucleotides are TGTGCCAGCAGGGGGGGATCTGAAGCTTTCTTT.

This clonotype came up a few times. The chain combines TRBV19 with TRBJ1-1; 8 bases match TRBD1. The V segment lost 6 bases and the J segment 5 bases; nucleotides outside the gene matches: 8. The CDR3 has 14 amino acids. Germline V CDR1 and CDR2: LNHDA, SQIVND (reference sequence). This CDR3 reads CASRVTGEKTEAFF. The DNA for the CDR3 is TGTGCCAGTAGAGTGACAGGGGAGAAGACTGAAGCTTTCTTT. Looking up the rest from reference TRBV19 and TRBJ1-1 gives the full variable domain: DGGITQSPKYLFRKEGQNVTLSCEQNLNHDAMYWYRQDPGQGLRLIYYSQIVNDFQKGDIAEGYSVSREKKESFPLTVTSAQKNPTAFYLCASRVTGEKTEAFFGQGTRLTVV.

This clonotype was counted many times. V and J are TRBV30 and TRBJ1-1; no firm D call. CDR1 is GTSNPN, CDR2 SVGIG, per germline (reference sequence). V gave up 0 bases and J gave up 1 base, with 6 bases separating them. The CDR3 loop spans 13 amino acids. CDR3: CAWSVNRNTEAFF. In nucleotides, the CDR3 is TGTGCCTGGAGTGTGAACAGGAACACTGAAGCTTTCTTT.

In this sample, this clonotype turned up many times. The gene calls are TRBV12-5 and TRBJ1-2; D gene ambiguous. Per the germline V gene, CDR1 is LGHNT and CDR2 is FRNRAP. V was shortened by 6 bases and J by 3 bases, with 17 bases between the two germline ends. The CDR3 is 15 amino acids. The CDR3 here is CASGPPPGNYYGYTF. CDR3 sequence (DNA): TGTGCTAGTGGCCCACCCCCGGGTAATTACTATGGCTACACCTTC. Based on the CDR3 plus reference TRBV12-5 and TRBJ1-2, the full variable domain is DARVTQTPRHKVTEMGQEVTMRCQPILGHNTVFWYRQTMMQGLELLAYFRNRAPLDDSGMPKDRFSAEMPDATLATLKIQPSEPRDSAVYFCASGPPPGNYYGYTFGSGTRLTVV.